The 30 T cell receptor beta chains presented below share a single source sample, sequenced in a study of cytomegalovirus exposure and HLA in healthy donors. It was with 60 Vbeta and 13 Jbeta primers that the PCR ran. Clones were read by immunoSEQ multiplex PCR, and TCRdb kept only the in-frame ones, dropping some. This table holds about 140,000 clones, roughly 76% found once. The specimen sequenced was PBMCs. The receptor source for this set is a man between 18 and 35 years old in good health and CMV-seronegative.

The CDR3 sequence is CASSVGEGDIYAGYTF. As DNA, the CDR3 is TGTGCCAGCAGCGTAGGCGAGGGGGACATCTATGCTGGCTACACCTTC. This rearrangement joins TRBV9 to TRBJ1-2, with a weak D call TRBD1 (6 bases). V dropped 0 bases and J dropped 7 bases, with 19 bases sitting between them. The CDR3 is 16 residues long. Germline V lookup: CDR1 SGDLS, CDR2 YYNGEE.

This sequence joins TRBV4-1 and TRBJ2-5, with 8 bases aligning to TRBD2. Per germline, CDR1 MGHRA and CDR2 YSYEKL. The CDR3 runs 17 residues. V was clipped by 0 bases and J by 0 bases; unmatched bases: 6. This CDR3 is CASSQDETSVYQETQYF. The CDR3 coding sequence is TGCGCCAGCAGCCAAGATGAGACTAGCGTATACCAAGAGACCCAGTACTTC.

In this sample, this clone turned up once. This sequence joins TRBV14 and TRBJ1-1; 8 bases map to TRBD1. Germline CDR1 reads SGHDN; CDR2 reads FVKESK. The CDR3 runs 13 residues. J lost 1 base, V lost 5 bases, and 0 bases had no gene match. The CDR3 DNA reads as TGTGCCAGCAGCGGACAGGGGAACACTGAAGCTTTCTTT. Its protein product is CASSGQGNTEAFF.

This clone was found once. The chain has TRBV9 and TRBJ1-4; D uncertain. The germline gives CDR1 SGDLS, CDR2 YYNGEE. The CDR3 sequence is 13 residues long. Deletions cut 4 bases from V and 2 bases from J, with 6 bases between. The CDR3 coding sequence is TGTGCCAGCAGCACGGGGACTAATGAAAAACTGTTTTTT. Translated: CASSTGTNEKLFF. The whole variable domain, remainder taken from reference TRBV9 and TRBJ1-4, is DSGVTQTPKHLITATGQRVTLRCSPRSGDLSVYWYQQSLDQGLQFLIQYYNGEERAKGNILERFSAQQFPDLHSELNLSSLELGDSALYFCASSTGTNEKLFFGSGTQLSVL.

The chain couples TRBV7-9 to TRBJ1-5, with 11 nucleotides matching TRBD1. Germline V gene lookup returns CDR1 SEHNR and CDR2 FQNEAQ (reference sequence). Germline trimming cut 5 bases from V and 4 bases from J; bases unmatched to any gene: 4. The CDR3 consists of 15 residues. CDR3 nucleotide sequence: TGTGCCAGCAGCCAGGGACAGGGGGGGAATCAGCCCCAGCATTTT. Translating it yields CASSQGQGGNQPQHF.

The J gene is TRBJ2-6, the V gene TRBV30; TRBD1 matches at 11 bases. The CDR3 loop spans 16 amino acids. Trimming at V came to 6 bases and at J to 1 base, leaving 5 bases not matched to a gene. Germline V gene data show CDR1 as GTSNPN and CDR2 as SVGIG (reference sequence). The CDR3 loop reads CACAGTGGSGANVLTF. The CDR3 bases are TGTGCCTGCGCCGGGACAGGGGGATCTGGGGCCAACGTCCTGACTTTC.

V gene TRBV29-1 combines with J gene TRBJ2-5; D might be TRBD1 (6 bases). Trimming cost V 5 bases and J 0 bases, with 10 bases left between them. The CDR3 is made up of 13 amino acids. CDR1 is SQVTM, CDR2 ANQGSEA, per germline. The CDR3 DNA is TGCAGCGTTCCCACAGGGAACCAAGAGACCCAGTACTTC. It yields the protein CSVPTGNQETQYF.

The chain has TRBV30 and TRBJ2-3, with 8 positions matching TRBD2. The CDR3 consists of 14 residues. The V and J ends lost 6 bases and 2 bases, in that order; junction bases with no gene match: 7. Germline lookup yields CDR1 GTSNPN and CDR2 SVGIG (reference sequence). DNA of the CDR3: TGTGCCTGCGGGAAGCGGGGGAACACAGATACGCAGTATTTT. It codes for CACGKRGNTDTQYF.

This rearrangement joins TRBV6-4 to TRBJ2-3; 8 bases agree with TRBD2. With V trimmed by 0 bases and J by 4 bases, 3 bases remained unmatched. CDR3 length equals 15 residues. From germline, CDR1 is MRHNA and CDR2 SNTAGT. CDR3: CASSDSIGGADTQYF. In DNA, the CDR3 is TGTGCCAGCAGTGACTCGATCGGGGGGGCAGATACGCAGTATTTT.

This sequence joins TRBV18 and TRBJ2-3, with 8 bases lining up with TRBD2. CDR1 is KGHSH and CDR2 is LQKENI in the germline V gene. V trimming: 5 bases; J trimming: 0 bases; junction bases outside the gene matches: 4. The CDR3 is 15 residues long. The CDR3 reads CASSKLAGSTDTQYF. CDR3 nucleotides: TGTGCCAGCTCAAAATTAGCGGGGAGCACAGATACGCAGTATTTT.

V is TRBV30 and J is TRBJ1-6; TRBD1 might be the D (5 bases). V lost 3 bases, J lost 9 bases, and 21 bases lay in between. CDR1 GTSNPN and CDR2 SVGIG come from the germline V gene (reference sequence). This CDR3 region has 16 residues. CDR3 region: CAWRETSAGLGSPLHF. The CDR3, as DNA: TGTGCCTGGAGGGAAACCTCCGCGGGACTTGGTTCACCCCTCCACTTT. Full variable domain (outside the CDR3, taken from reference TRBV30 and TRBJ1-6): SQTIHQWPATLVQPVGSPLSLECTVEGTSNPNLYWYRQAAGRGLQLLFYSVGIGQISSEVPQNLSASRPQDRQFILSSKKLLLSDSGFYLCAWRETSAGLGSPLHFGNGTRLTVT.

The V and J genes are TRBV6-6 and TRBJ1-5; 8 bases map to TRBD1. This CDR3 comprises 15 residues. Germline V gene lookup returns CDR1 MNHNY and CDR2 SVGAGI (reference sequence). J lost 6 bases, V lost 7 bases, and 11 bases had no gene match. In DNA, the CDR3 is TGTGCCAGCATCCTTCGAGGACAGGGCGCTCAGCCCCAGCATTTT. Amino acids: CASILRGQGAQPQHF.

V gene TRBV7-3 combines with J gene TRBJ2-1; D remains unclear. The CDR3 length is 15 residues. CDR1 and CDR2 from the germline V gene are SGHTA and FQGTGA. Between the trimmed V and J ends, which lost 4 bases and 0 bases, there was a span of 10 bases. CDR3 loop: CASSSGYSSYNEQFF. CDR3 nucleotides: TGTGCCAGCAGCTCCGGTTATAGCTCCTACAATGAGCAGTTCTTC. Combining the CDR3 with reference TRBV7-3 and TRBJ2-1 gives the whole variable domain GAGVSQTPSNKVTEKGKYVELRCDPISGHTALYWYRQSLGQGPEFLIYFQGTGAADDSGLPNDRFFAVRPEGSVSTLKIQRTERGDSAVYLCASSSGYSSYNEQFFGPGTRLTVL.

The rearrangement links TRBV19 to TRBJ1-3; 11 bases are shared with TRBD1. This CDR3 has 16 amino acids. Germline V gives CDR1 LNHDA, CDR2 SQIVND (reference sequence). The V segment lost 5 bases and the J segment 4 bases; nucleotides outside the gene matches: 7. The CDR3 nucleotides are TGTGCCAGTAGTTCCGGACAGGGGGCTTCAGGAAACACCATATATTTT. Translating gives CASSSGQGASGNTIYF.

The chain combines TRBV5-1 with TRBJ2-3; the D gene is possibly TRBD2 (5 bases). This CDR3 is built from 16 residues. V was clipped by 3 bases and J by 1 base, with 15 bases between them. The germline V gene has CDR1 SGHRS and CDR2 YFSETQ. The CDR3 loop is CASSSKAGARTDTQYF. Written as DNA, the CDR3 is TGCGCCAGCAGCTCCAAGGCGGGCGCCCGCACAGATACGCAGTATTTT. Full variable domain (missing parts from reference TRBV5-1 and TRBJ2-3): KAGVTQTPRYLIKTRGQQVTLSCSPISGHRSVSWYQQTPGQGLQFLFEYFSETQRNKGNFPGRFSGRQFSNSRSEMNVSTLELGDSALYLCASSSKAGARTDTQYFGPGTRLTVL.

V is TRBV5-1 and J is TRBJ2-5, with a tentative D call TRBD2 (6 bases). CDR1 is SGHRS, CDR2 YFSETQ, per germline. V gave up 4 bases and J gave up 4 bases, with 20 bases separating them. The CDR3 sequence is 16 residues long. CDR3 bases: TGCGCCAGCAGCGCCGGAGGGGCAGGGCTTTCAGAGACCCAGTACTTC. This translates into CASSAGGAGLSETQYF.

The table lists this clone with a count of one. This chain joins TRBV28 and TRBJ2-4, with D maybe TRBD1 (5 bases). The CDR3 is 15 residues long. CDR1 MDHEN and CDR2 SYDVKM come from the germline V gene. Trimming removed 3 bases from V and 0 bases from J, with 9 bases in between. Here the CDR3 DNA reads TGTGCCAGCAGTTTTAGGGGTCTAGCCAAAAACATTCAGTACTTC. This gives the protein CASSFRGLAKNIQYF.

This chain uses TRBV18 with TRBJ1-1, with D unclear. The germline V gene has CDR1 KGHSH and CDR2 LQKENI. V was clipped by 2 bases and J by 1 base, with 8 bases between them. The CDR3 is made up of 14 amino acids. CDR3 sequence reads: CASSPFRKNTEAFF. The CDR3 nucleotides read TGTGCCAGCTCACCATTCAGAAAGAACACTGAAGCTTTCTTT.

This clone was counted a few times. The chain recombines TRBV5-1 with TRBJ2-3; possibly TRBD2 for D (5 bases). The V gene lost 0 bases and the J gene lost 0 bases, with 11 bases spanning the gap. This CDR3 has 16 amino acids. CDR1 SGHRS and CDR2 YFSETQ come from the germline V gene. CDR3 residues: CASSLGPSQSTDTQYF. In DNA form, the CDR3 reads TGCGCCAGCAGCTTGGGACCTAGCCAAAGCACAGATACGCAGTATTTT.

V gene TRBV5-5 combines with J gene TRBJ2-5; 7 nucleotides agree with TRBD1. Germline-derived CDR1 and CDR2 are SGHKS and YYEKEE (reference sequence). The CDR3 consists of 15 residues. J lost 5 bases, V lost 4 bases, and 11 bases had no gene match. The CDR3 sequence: CASSPGLQGEETQYF. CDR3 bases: TGTGCCAGCAGCCCGGGCCTTCAGGGGGAGGAGACCCAGTACTTC. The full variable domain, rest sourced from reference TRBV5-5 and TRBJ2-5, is DAGVTQSPTHLIKTRGQQVTLRCSPISGHKSVSWYQQVLGQGPQFIFQYYEKEERGRGNFPDRFSARQFPNYSSELNVNALLLGDSALYLCASSPGLQGEETQYFGPGTRLLVL.

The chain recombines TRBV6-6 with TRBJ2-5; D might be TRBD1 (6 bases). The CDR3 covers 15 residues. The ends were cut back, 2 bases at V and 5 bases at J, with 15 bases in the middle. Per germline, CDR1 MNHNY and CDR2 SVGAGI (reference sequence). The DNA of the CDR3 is TGTGCCAGCAGTTACACTTACAGGGTCCGGGAGACCCAGTACTTC. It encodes CASSYTYRVRETQYF.

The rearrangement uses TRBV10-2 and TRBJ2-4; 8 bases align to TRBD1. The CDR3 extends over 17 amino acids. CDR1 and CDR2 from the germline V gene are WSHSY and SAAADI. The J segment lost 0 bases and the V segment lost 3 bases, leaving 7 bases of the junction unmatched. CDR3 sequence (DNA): TGCGCCAGCAGTGATTCTTCAGGGGGCCTAGCCAAAAACATTCAGTACTTC. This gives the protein CASSDSSGGLAKNIQYF.

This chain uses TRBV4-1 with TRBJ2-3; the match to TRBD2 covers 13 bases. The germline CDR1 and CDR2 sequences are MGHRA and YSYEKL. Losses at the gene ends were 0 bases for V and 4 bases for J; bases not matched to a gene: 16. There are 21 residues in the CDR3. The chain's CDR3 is CASSQDSKGATSGGAPDTQYF. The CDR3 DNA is TGCGCCAGCAGCCAAGATTCCAAGGGGGCCACTAGCGGGGGGGCCCCAGATACGCAGTATTTT.

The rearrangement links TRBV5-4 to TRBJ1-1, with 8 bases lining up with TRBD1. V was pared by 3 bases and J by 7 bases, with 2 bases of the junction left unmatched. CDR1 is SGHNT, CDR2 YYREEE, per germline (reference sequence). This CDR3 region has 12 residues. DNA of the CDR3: TGTGCCAGCAGCTCGGGACAGGATGAAGCTTTCTTT. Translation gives CASSSGQDEAFF.

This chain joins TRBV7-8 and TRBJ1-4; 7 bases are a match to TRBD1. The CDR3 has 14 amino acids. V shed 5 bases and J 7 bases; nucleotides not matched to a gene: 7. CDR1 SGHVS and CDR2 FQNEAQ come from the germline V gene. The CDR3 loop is CASSPDRDSEKLFF. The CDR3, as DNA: TGTGCCAGCAGCCCAGACAGGGACTCTGAAAAACTGTTTTTT.

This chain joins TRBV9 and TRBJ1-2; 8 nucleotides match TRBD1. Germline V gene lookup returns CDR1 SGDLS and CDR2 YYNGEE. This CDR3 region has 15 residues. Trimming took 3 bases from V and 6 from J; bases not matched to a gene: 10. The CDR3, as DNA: TGTGCCAGCAGCGAGACAGGGGCCGTAGGCCATGGCTACACCTTC. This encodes CASSETGAVGHGYTF.

The CDR3 sequence is CASSMTGRSPHEQFF. In DNA, the CDR3 is TGTGCCAGTAGTATGACAGGACGGTCCCCACATGAGCAGTTCTTC. The chain links TRBV19 to TRBJ2-1; the D gene is possibly TRBD1 (6 bases). V was trimmed by 3 bases and J by 8 bases, leaving 17 bases between them. CDR1 and CDR2 from the germline V gene are LNHDA and SQIVND (reference sequence). The CDR3 runs to 15 residues.

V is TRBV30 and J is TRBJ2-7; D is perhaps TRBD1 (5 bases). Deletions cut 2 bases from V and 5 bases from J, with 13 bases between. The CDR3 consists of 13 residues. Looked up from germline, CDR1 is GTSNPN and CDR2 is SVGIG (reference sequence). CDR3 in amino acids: CAWSRGRVDEQYF. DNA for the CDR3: TGTGCCTGGAGTAGGGGTAGGGTGGACGAGCAGTACTTC.

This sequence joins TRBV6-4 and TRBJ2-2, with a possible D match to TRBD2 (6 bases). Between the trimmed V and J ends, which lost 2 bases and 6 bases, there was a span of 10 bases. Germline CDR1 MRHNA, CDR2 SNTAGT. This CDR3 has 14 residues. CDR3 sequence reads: CASSDSPGAGELFF. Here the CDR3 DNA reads TGTGCCAGCAGTGACAGCCCGGGGGCCGGGGAGCTGTTTTTT.

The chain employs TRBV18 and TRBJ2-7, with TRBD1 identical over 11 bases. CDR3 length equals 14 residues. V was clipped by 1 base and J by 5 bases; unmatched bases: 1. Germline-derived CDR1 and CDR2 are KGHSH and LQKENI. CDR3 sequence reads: CASSPQGQGDEQYF. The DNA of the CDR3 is TGTGCCAGCTCACCACAGGGACAGGGGGACGAGCAGTACTTC.